This TCR beta chain originates from a study of shared clonotypes between healthy human individuals. Study-level points and caveats: It was observed that about 5% of naive CD4 clonotypes were shared across several donors.

On this clone itself: Its antigen is unknown.

The material for each subset, its genomic DNA, was split evenly across several immunoSEQ plates. The method was immunoSEQ multiplex PCR; TCRdb's version includes in-frame clones alone and lacks a portion of them. This repertoire shows some 200,000 clones, approximately 70% found once; its top ten account for around 10%. The CDR3 loop spans 15 amino acids. Trimming cost V 3 bases and J 4 bases, with 14 bases left between them. Looked up from germline, CDR1 is SGDLS and CDR2 is YYNGEE. J is TRBJ2-1 and V is TRBV9; D is possibly TRBD1 (6 bases). The source is a man aged 25 to 40 in good health. Sequencing input: memory CD4+ T cells sorted from blood. Regarding subset: CD45RA-negative fraction. The CDR3, as DNA: TGTGCCAGCAGCGAACAGGGCCTCGCTTACAATGAGCAGTTCTTC. Its translation is CASSEQGLAYNEQFF.